A selection of T cell receptor beta chains follows, all from one sample in a study of blood T cell repertoires in COVID-19. Assay used: immunoSEQ multiplex PCR; TCRdb lists only in-frame clones, some missing. The data contain roughly 570,000 clones, 85% to 90% of them singletons. The sequenced sample was peripheral blood. The receptors originated from a woman in her forties or fifties with COVID-19, enrolled during active disease. The CDR3 runs from the conserved cysteine through the conserved F or W. The D gene is left open where the match is weak. The size field is filled for only some rows; it gives once, few, many or a size class.

length	D	size	V	J	DNA	CDR3
12	TRBD1	NA	TRBV10-3	TRBJ1-2	TGTGCCATCACCCCGGGACAGGGCGGCTACACCTTC	CAITPGQGGYTF
17	TRBD1	NA	TRBV30	TRBJ2-1	TGTGCCTGGAGTCTACCCGTGGGGACAGGGGGTCTGAATGAGCAGTTCTTC	CAWSLPVGTGGLNEQFF
14	TRBD1	NA	TRBV19	TRBJ1-5	TGTGTCAGTAGTCAACAGGGGGCTGGTCAGCCCCAGCATTTT	CVSSQQGAGQPQHF
14	NA	NA	TRBV6-4	TRBJ2-2	TGTGCCAGCACCGGGACACCTAACACCGGGGAGCTGTTTTTT	CASTGTPNTGELFF
14	NA	NA	TRBV7-2	TRBJ1-1	TGTGCCAGCAGCCCTCTGAGCAGGAGGCGCGAAGCTTTCTTT	CASSPLSRRREAFF
15	TRBD1	NA	TRBV7-9	TRBJ2-2	TGTGCCAGCAGCTTACACAGGGGTGGGACCGGGGAGCTGTTTTTT	CASSLHRGGTGELFF
14	NA	few	TRBV29-1	TRBJ1-5	TGCAGCGTCGCCGATAGTAATCGCAATCAGCCCCAGCATTTT	CSVADSNRNQPQHF
15	NA	NA	TRBV6-5	TRBJ2-5	TGTGCCAGCAGTTCTCCACAGGGAAGCAGGGAGACCCAGTACTTC	CASSSPQGSRETQYF
15	TRBD1	NA	TRBV5-6	TRBJ1-2	TGTGCCAGCAGCTTACCCCACAGGGGGTTGGGTGGCTACACCTTC	CASSLPHRGLGGYTF
13	NA	NA	TRBV3-1/TRBV3-2	TRBJ2-7	TGTGCCAGCAGGGACGGGAGCTCCTACGAGCAGTACTTC	CASRDGSSYEQYF
17	TRBD1	NA	TRBV5-6	TRBJ2-4	TGTGCCAGCAGCTTTTCCGGGACAGGGGGCTTGAGAAACATTCAGTACTTC	CASSFSGTGGLRNIQYF
14	NA	NA	TRBV25-1	TRBJ2-3	TGTGCCAGCAGTTCCCTGGGGGGTGCGGATACGCAGTATTTT	CASSSLGGADTQYF
17	NA	NA	TRBV4-1	TRBJ1-6	TGCGCCAGCAGCCAAAATCCTCAGGGGAAAATTAATTCACCCCTCCACTTT	CASSQNPQGKINSPLHF
19	TRBD1	NA	TRBV24-1	TRBJ2-2	TGTGCCACCAGTGACCATAGACCCTGGACAGGGGGAAACACCGGGGAGCTGTTTTTT	CATSDHRPWTGGNTGELFF
10	NA	NA	TRBV3-1/TRBV3-2	TRBJ1-2	TGTGCCAGCAGGGGAGAGGGCTACACCTTC	CASRGEGYTF
15	NA	NA	TRBV2	TRBJ1-1	TGTGCCAGCAGTGACCCCAGGGAAATGGACGGTGAAGCTTTCTTT	CASSDPREMDGEAFF
12	NA	NA	TRBV5-1	TRBJ2-7	TGCGCCAGCAGCCTCGGCGGGGACGAGCAGTACTTC	CASSLGGDEQYF
14	TRBD1	NA	TRBV18	TRBJ2-4	TGTGCCAGCTCACCACGGGACAGTAAAAACATTCAGTACTTC	CASSPRDSKNIQYF
15	NA	NA	TRBV10-1	TRBJ2-3	TGCGCCAGCAGTGAGGGGCAGGGTCGCACAGATACGCAGTATTTT	CASSEGQGRTDTQYF
15	NA	NA	TRBV7-9	TRBJ1-2	TGTGCCTGTATTCGGTCGGGAAGTGCGAACTATGGCTACACCTTC	CACIRSGSANYGYTF
18	NA	NA	TRBV11-2	TRBJ1-2	TGTGCCAGCAGCTCCAACAGGGACCGAAGAGTTCCTAACTATGGCTACACCTTC	CASSSNRDRRVPNYGYTF
15	NA	NA	TRBV9	TRBJ2-7	TGTGCCAGCAGCGGCCGGGACGGGAGCTCCTACGAGCAGTACTTC	CASSGRDGSSYEQYF